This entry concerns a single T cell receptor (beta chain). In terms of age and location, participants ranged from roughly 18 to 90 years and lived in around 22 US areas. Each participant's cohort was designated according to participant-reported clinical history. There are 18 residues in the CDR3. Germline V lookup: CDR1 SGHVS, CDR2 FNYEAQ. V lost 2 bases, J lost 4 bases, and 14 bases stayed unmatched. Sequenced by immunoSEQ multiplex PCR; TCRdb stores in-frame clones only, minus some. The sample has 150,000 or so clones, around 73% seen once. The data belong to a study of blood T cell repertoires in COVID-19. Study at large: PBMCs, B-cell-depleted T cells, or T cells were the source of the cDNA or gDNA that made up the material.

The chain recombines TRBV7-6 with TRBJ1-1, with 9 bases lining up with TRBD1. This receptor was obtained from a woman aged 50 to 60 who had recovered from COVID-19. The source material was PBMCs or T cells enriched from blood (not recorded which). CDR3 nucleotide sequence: TGTGCCAGCAGCTTAACAACAGGGGGCAGCGTCATCGTCACTGAAGCTTTCTTT. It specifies CASSLTTGGSVIVTEAFF. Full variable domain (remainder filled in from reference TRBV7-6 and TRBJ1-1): GAGVSQSPRYKVTKRGQDVALRCDPISGHVSLYWYRQALGQGPEFLTYFNYEAQQDKSGLPNDRFSAERPEGSISTLTIQRTEQRDSAMYRCASSLTTGGSVIVTEAFFGQGTRLTVV.